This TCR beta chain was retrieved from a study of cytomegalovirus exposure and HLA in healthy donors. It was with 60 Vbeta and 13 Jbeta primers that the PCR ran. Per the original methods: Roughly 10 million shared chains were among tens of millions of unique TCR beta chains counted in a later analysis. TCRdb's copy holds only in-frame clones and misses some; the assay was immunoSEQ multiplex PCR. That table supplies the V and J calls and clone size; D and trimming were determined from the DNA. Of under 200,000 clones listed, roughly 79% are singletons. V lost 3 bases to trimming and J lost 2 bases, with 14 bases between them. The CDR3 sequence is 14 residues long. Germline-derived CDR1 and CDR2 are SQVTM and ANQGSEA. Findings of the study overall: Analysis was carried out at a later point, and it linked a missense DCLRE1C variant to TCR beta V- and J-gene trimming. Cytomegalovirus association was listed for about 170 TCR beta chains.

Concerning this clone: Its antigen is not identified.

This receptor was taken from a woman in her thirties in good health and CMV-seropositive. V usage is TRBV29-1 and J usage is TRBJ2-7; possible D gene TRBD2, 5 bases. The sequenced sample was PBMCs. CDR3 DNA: TGCAGCGTTGACACCGGGATACCTACCTACGAGCAGTACTTC. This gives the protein CSVDTGIPTYEQYF.